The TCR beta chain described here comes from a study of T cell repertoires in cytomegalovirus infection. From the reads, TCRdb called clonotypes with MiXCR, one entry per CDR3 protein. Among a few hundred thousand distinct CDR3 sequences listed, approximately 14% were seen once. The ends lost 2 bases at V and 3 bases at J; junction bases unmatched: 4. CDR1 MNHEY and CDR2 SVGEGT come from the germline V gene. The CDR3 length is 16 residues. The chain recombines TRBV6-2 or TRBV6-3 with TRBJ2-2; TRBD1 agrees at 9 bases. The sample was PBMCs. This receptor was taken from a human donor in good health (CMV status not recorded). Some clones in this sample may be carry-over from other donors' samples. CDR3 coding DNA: TGTGCCAGCAGTTACCCGGGACAGGGTTACACCGGGGAGCTGTTTTTT. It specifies CASSYPGQGYTGELFF.